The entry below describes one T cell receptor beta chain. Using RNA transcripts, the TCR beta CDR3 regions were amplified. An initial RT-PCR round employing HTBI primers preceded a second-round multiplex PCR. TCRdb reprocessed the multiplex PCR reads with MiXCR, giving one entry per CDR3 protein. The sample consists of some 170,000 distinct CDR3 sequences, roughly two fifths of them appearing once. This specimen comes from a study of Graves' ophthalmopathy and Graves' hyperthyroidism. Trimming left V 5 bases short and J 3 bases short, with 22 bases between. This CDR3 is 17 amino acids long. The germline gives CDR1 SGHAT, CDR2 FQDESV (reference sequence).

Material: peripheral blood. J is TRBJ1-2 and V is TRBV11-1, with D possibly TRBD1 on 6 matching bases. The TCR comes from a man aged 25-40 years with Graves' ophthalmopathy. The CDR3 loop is CASSPFWGAGSHYGYTF. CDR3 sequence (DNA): TGTGCCAGCAGCCCCTTCTGGGGGGCAGGGTCTCACTATGGCTACACCTTC.